The rows below give T cell receptor beta chains drawn from one sample of a study of blood T cell repertoires in COVID-19. Some clones are missing from TCRdb's copy, which holds only in-frame ones; the method was immunoSEQ multiplex PCR. The data contain more than 150,000 clones, 75% to 90% of them singletons. Source material: peripheral blood. These receptors were taken from a man in his 60s with acute or convalescent COVID-19. CDR3s include the opening cysteine and the closing phenylalanine or tryptophan. Each record gives: V gene, CDR3 protein.

TRBV7-9 CASTGGQGAWWNTEAFF
TRBV9 CASSVGGSSPSSTDTQYF
TRBV5-1 CASSLAGSPGAQGYTF
TRBV12-5 CASGLVEAEQYF
TRBV27 CASSLSRLAGAADTQYF
TRBV6-5 CASKGSLQETQYF
TRBV7-9 CASSFISAYEQYF
TRBV18 CASSARTSGGRETQYF
TRBV6-5 CASSYSGRGPYEQYF
TRBV6-2/TRBV6-3 CASSRGQGAANEQFF
TRBV19 CASNDRGYSNQPQHF
TRBV12-3/TRBV12-4 CASTGVDTQYF
TRBV9 CASTLGVGTGELFF
TRBV10-3 CAISDPGQGATYGYTF
TRBV2 CASKPRQGSNTEAFF
TRBV18 CASSPQGYQNNSPLHF
TRBV10-2 CASWGATSGSGEQYF
TRBV4-2 CASSQITSYGYTF
TRBV7-2 CASSVRDRATEAFF
TRBV27 CASSSPGEKLFF
TRBV6-2/TRBV6-3 CASSYRTEGSRYGYTF
TRBV11-2 CASSPGIAAKNIQYF
TRBV7-2 CASSLVAGPMRNEQFF
TRBV7-2 CASSPHRDFVYEQYF
TRBV7-2 CASSRGGGLYEQYF
TRBV20-1 CSASARVSVQFF
TRBV9 CASSVQGGGGYTF
TRBV12-3/TRBV12-4 CASRGDGNQPQHF
TRBV18 CASRGTEQETQYF
TRBV6-2/TRBV6-3 CASSLYRGDYEQYF
TRBV6-6 CASSYGGRTETQYF
TRBV7-8 CASSLAGVAKPEAFF
TRBV2 CASSEAALQREQFF
TRBV7-2 CASSHEQGPYEQYF
TRBV7-3 CASSLTPRRGGARQFF
TRBV5-1 CASSRGREPRTDTQYF
TRBV9 CASSPRRQGGEQYF
TRBV6-2/TRBV6-3 CASSYGLAGDTDTQYF
TRBV19 CASSRGLAGGPDNEQFF